The clone carrying this T cell receptor (beta chain) was counted ten times or more. Unique molecular identifiers were incorporated during preparation of the TCRbeta library. TCRdb passed the PCR reads through MiXCR, listing each CDR3 protein once. The data show about 230,000 distinct CDR3 sequences, about 9.6% seen once. The record originates from a study of T-cell reconstitution after alpha-beta-depleted transplantation in children. CDR1 and CDR2 from the germline V gene are SGHRS and YFSETQ. The CDR3 totals 17 residues. V was clipped by 3 bases and J by 7 bases, with 25 bases between them. The receptor comes from a human donor who donated a stem cell graft to a child with SCID. The chain couples TRBV5-1 to TRBJ2-5, with D possibly being TRBD1 or TRBD2 (6 bases each). Source: PBMCs from the stem cell graft donor, taken from the stem cell graft. The CDR3 is CASSSGGPDLLVRTQYF. The CDR3, as DNA: TGCGCCAGCAGCTCCGGGGGCCCGGACTTACTCGTCAGGACCCAGTACTTC.